This is a list of T cell receptor beta chains from one sample in a study of Ad26.COV2.S vaccination and SARS-CoV-2 variants. Here immunoSEQ multiplex PCR was the method, and the copy in TCRdb shows in-frame clones only, minus some. In the table there are 430,000 or so clones, nearly 90% of which are singletons. The material was peripheral blood, obtained in a trial of Ad26.COV2.S vaccine versus placebo. The source of these receptors is a person between 18 and 60 years old who received the Ad26.COV2.S COVID-19 vaccine or a placebo. Each CDR3 is given with its conserved first and last residue. The order of the fields is J gene, clone size, D gene, V gene, CDR3 protein, CDR3 DNA. D genes are given only for firm matches. Expanded clones are given a class, and other clones once, few, many or no size at all.

TRBJ2-2 | NA | TRBD1 | TRBV9 | CASSLQGVTGELFF | TGTGCCAGCAGCCTACAGGGGGTCACCGGGGAGCTGTTTTTT
TRBJ2-1 | once | NA | TRBV2 | CASSGPGLGGNEQFF | TGTGCCAGCAGTGGACCGGGACTGGGGGGTAATGAGCAGTTCTTC
TRBJ2-1 | once | TRBD2 | TRBV15 | CATSRGFTSGPYNEQFF | TGTGCCACCAGCAGGGGATTCACTAGCGGACCCTACAATGAGCAGTTCTTC
TRBJ2-3 | NA | NA | TRBV4-3 | CASSQDVGADTQYF | TGCGCCAGCAGCCAAGATGTAGGCGCAGATACGCAGTATTTT
TRBJ1-5 | NA | NA | TRBV12-5 | CASTGPANQPQHF | TGTGCTAGTACCGGACCGGCGAATCAGCCCCAGCATTTT
TRBJ2-1 | NA | NA | TRBV10-3 | CAISRDNEQFF | TGTGCCATAAGTAGAGACAATGAGCAGTTCTTC
TRBJ2-1 | NA | NA | TRBV24-1 | CATGDPGHRNNEQFF | TGTGCCACCGGGGACCCAGGTCACCGGAACAATGAGCAGTTCTTC
TRBJ1-2 | NA | TRBD1 | TRBV4-1 | CASSQNLQGGYGYTF | TGCGCCAGCAGCCAAAACCTCCAGGGGGGCTATGGCTACACCTTC
TRBJ1-2 | NA | NA | TRBV15 | CATSRVYYGYTF | TGTGCCACCAGCAGAGTGTACTATGGCTACACCTTC
TRBJ2-2 | NA | TRBD2 | TRBV11-3 | CASKAGGNTGELFF | TGTGCCAGCAAAGCGGGGGGTAACACCGGGGAGCTGTTTTTT
TRBJ1-1 | NA | NA | TRBV19 | CASSMNWADFTNTEAFF | TGTGCCAGTAGTATGAATTGGGCAGATTTCACGAACACTGAAGCTTTCTTT
TRBJ1-1 | NA | NA | TRBV5-4 | CASSFRRGKAFF | TGTGCCAGCAGCTTCAGGAGGGGGAAAGCTTTCTTT
TRBJ2-3 | once | NA | TRBV7-2 | CASSLRRGGGDTQYF | TGTGCCAGCAGCTTAAGGCGAGGGGGAGGAGATACGCAGTATTTT
TRBJ2-3 | NA | TRBD2 | TRBV9 | CASSLGLASTDTQYF | TGTGCCAGCAGCCTAGGACTAGCAAGCACAGATACGCAGTATTTT
TRBJ2-1 | NA | NA | TRBV2 | CASSIDRGGEQFF | TGTGCCAGCAGTATTGACAGAGGGGGTGAGCAGTTCTTC
TRBJ1-6 | NA | TRBD1 | TRBV7-9 | CASSLDEGANSPLHF | TGTGCCAGCAGCTTAGATGAGGGGGCAAACTCACCCCTCCACTTT
TRBJ1-3 | few | NA | TRBV19 | CASRPPVRWDKQFFSGNTIYF | TGTGCCAGTAGACCCCCTGTCCGTTGGGACAAACAATTTTTCTCTGGAAACACCATATATTTT
TRBJ2-5 | NA | NA | TRBV5-1 | CASSLADGLGETQYF | TGCGCCAGCAGCTTGGCGGACGGGCTGGGAGAGACCCAGTACTTC
TRBJ2-2 | once | TRBD1 | TRBV6-5 | CASSLQGAPPAGELFF | TGTGCCAGCAGTTTACAGGGGGCCCCCCCCGCCGGGGAGCTGTTTTTT
TRBJ1-2 | NA | NA | TRBV2 | CASILDSHLYGYTF | TGTGCCAGCATTCTTGACAGCCACCTATATGGCTACACCTTC
TRBJ1-2 | NA | TRBD1 | TRBV29-1 | CSVDRQGEGYGYTF | TGCAGCGTTGACAGACAGGGCGAGGGGTATGGCTACACCTTC
TRBJ2-1 | NA | NA | TRBV14 | CASSPAGLAEFF | TGTGCCAGCAGTCCCGCCGGCTTAGCTGAGTTCTTC
TRBJ1-3 | NA | NA | TRBV18 | CASSPAILLSGNTIYF | TGTGCCAGCTCACCGGCCATCCTCCTCTCTGGAAACACCATATATTTT
TRBJ2-3 | NA | TRBD2 | TRBV7-3 | CASSLGGGFADTQYF | TGTGCCAGCAGCTTAGGCGGGGGGTTTGCAGATACGCAGTATTTT
TRBJ1-1 | NA | NA | TRBV7-2 | CASSLIGTGNTEAFF | TGTGCCAGCAGCCTTATTGGGACGGGGAACACTGAAGCTTTCTTT
TRBJ2-7 | NA | TRBD2 | TRBV5-1 | CASSLAPPSGGYEQYF | TGCGCCAGCAGCTTGGCCCCACCAAGCGGGGGATACGAGCAGTACTTC
TRBJ1-3 | NA | NA | TRBV7-2 | CASSLAGDGNTIYF | TGTGCCAGCAGCTTAGCGGGGGATGGAAACACCATATATTTT
TRBJ2-6 | NA | NA | TRBV7-2 | CASSLGGGGAGANVLTF | TGTGCCAGCAGCTTAGGAGGGGGGGGCGCCGGGGCCAACGTCCTGACTTTC
TRBJ1-1 | NA | NA | TRBV19 | CASSSTGAPGTEAFF | TGTGCCAGTAGCTCTACCGGGGCCCCAGGGACTGAAGCTTTCTTT
TRBJ2-2 | NA | NA | TRBV7-7 | CASSLSMTGELFF | TGTGCTAGCAGCTTATCCATGACCGGGGAGCTGTTTTTT
TRBJ2-6 | NA | NA | TRBV24-1 | CATSAGANVLTF | TGTGCCACCAGTGCTGGGGCCAACGTCCTGACTTTC
TRBJ1-1 | NA | NA | TRBV2 | CASSEWVQNTEAFF | TGTGCCAGCAGTGAATGGGTGCAGAACACTGAAGCTTTCTTT
TRBJ1-1 | NA | NA | TRBV12-3/TRBV12-4 | CASNERRDTEAFF | TGTGCCAGCAACGAACGCAGAGACACTGAAGCTTTCTTT
TRBJ2-1 | NA | TRBD2 | TRBV9 | CASSVLSGGPHEQFF | TGTGCCAGCAGCGTACTTAGCGGGGGGCCCCATGAGCAGTTCTTC
TRBJ1-4 | NA | TRBD1 | TRBV5-1 | CASSFLGTGGEKLFF | TGCGCCAGCAGCTTCCTGGGGACAGGGGGCGAAAAACTGTTTTTT
TRBJ1-6 | once | TRBD1 | TRBV19 | CASRRRTGGDSPLHF | TGTGCCAGTAGGAGAAGGACAGGGGGCGATTCACCCCTCCACTTT
TRBJ2-3 | NA | TRBD2 | TRBV28 | CASSAGGEADTQYF | TGTGCCAGCAGTGCGGGGGGCGAAGCAGATACGCAGTATTTT
TRBJ2-1 | NA | NA | TRBV5-6 | CASLTEGGHNEQFF | TGTGCCAGCCTTACGGAGGGCGGGCACAATGAGCAGTTCTTC
TRBJ2-5 | NA | NA | TRBV7-3 | CASSPIGAGETQYF | TGTGCCAGCAGTCCGATTGGCGCGGGCGAGACCCAGTACTTC
TRBJ2-3 | once | NA | TRBV5-8 | CASSLGVVPDTQYF | TGTGCCAGCAGCTTGGGAGTGGTGCCAGATACGCAGTATTTT
TRBJ2-7 | NA | NA | TRBV27 | CASSLSDSYEQYF | TGTGCCAGCAGTTTATCGGACTCCTACGAGCAGTACTTC
TRBJ1-2 | NA | TRBD1 | TRBV5-6 | CASSLAYRGRGYTF | TGTGCCAGCAGCTTGGCGTACAGGGGAAGGGGCTACACCTTC
TRBJ2-1 | NA | NA | TRBV29-1 | CSVSLGNEQFF | TGCAGCGTTTCTCTGGGGAATGAGCAGTTCTTC
TRBJ2-5 | NA | NA | TRBV5-6 | CASSIKQGGQETQYF | TGTGCCAGCAGCATAAAACAGGGAGGGCAGGAGACCCAGTACTTC
TRBJ2-3 | once | NA | TRBV7-3 | CASSLMAGTDTQYF | TGTGCCAGCAGCTTAATGGCGGGCACAGATACGCAGTATTTT
TRBJ1-5 | once | NA | TRBV7-8 | CASSATWGLANQPQHF | TGTGCCAGCAGCGCAACCTGGGGACTGGCGAATCAGCCCCAGCATTTT
TRBJ2-3 | few | NA | TRBV11-3 | CASSLGKRLSTHTDTQYF | TGTGCCAGCAGCTTAGGGAAACGACTATCAACACACACAGATACGCAGTATTTT
TRBJ1-2 | few | NA | TRBV7-2 | CASSLVEGFGYTF | TGTGCCAGCAGCTTAGTAGAAGGGTTTGGCTACACCTTC
TRBJ1-1 | NA | NA | TRBV6-5 | CASIQGRRLYTEAFF | TGTGCCAGCATTCAGGGCCGGAGGTTGTACACTGAAGCTTTCTTT
TRBJ1-5 | NA | NA | TRBV28 | CASSLGGPSNQPQHF | TGTGCCAGCAGTTTGGGGGGACCGAGCAATCAGCCCCAGCATTTT
TRBJ1-2 | NA | TRBD1 | TRBV19 | CASTGTGMNYGYTF | TGTGCCAGTACCGGGACAGGTATGAACTATGGCTACACCTTC
TRBJ1-2 | NA | NA | TRBV9 | CASSVSGGPNSGYTF | TGTGCCAGCAGCGTTTCGGGGGGCCCGAATTCTGGCTACACCTTC
TRBJ1-3 | NA | NA | TRBV2 | CASSARRADRLGGNTIYF | TGTGCCAGCAGTGCCCGGCGCGCTGACAGGCTCGGCGGAAACACCATATATTTT
TRBJ2-1 | NA | NA | TRBV7-6 | CASSLEFTSRGNEQFF | TGTGCCAGCAGCTTAGAGTTTACTAGCAGGGGCAATGAGCAGTTCTTC
TRBJ2-1 | NA | TRBD2 | TRBV9 | CASSGSGRAGEQFF | TGTGCCAGCAGCGGTAGCGGGAGGGCGGGGGAGCAGTTCTTC
TRBJ1-6 | NA | NA | TRBV7-2 | CASKPGLSNSPLHF | TGTGCCAGCAAACCGGGACTATCAAATTCACCCCTCCACTTT
TRBJ1-2 | NA | NA | TRBV6-1 | CASSESQALGYTF | TGTGCCAGCAGTGAATCCCAGGCTCTGGGCTACACCTTC
TRBJ1-4 | NA | NA | TRBV5-1 | CASSAPGRINEKLFF | TGCGCCAGCAGCGCACCGGGACGGATTAATGAAAAACTGTTTTTT
TRBJ1-1 | NA | NA | TRBV6-5 | CASSTTGIGTEAFF | TGTGCCAGCAGTACCACAGGTATTGGGACTGAAGCTTTCTTT